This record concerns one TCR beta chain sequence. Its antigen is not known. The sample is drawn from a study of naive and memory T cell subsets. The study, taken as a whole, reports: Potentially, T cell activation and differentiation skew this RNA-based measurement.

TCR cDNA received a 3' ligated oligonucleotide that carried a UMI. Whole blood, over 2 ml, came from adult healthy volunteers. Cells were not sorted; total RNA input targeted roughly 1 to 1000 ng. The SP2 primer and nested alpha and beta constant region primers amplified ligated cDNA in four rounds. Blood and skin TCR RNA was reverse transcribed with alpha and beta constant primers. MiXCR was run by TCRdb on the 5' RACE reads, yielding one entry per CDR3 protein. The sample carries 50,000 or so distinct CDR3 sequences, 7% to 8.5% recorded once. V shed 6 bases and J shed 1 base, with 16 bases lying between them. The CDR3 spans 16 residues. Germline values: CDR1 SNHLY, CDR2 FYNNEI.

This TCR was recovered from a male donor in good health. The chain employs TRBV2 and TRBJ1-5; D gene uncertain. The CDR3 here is CASSPSLDASNQPQHF. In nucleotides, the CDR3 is TGTGCCAGCAGCCCCTCTCTGGACGCAAGCAATCAGCCCCAGCATTTT. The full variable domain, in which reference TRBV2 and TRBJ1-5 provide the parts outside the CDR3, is EPEVTQTPSHQVTQMGQEVILRCVPISNHLYFYWYRQILGQKVEFLVSFYNNEISEKSEIFDDQFSVERPDGSNFTLKIRSTKLEDSAMYFCASSPSLDASNQPQHFGDGTRLSIL.